This record covers a single TCR beta chain. Its target is unknown. This sample stems from a study of CD8 T cells in ankylosing spondylitis. Overall study findings and caveats: Some motif variants had been reported before (in reactive arthritis synovial fluid and blood). Typical of ankylosing spondylitis blood, it appeared, was a TCR beta motif of roughly eight highly homologous variants.

It was by quantitative 5'-RACE with molecular barcodes that TCR beta libraries were made. A single record per CDR3 protein comes from TCRdb applying MiXCR to the 5' RACE reads. The table has about 250,000 distinct CDR3 sequences, about 11% seen once; the top ten hold 2.6%. The length of the CDR3 is 13 residues. Germline CDR1 reads SEHNR; CDR2 reads FQNEAQ (reference sequence). Between the trimmed V and J ends, which lost 0 bases and 4 bases, there was a span of 6 bases. This sequence originates from a male donor with ankylosing spondylitis or in good health (not recorded which). This chain uses TRBV7-9 with TRBJ1-2; D is undetermined. The material sequenced was blood, either unsorted or a sorted T cell fraction (not recorded which). CDR3 sequence reads: CASSLALGYGYTF. The CDR3 DNA follows: TGTGCCAGCAGCTTAGCCCTGGGCTATGGCTACACCTTC.